A single sample is the source of the 15 T cell receptor beta chains below, sequenced in a study of blood T cell repertoires in COVID-19. Assay used: immunoSEQ multiplex PCR; TCRdb lists only in-frame clones, some missing. The sample yields approximately 120,000 clones, around three quarters seen once. Sequenced input: peripheral blood. The receptor source for this set is a human donor in a cohort sampled during active or convalescent COVID-19.

V gene TRBV28 combines with J gene TRBJ2-5; D not resolved. CDR3 length: 11 residues. Germline V gives CDR1 MDHEN, CDR2 SYDVKM. The ends were cut back, 4 bases at V and 5 bases at J, with 5 bases in the middle. The DNA for the CDR3 is TGTGCCAGCAGTTCCCAGGAGACCCAGTACTTC. This codes for CASSSQETQYF.

The V call is TRBV2, the J call TRBJ1-6, with TRBD1 matching 10 bases. This CDR3 has 18 residues. Germline loops: CDR1 SNHLY, CDR2 FYNNEI. Losses at the gene ends were 8 bases for V and 3 bases for J; bases not matched to a gene: 13. CDR3 loop: CASFRDRGKHLYNSPLHF. CDR3 sequence (DNA): TGTGCCAGCTTCCGGGACAGGGGCAAACATCTCTATAATTCACCCCTCCACTTT.

This sequence joins TRBV15 and TRBJ1-6, with 7 bases lining up with TRBD1. The germline V gene has CDR1 LNHNV and CDR2 YYDKDF (reference sequence). V lost 5 bases, J lost 5 bases, and 6 bases stayed unmatched. The CDR3 runs 15 residues. CDR3 DNA sequence: TGTGCCACCAGCCCCAGGGACAGTGATAATTCACCCCTCCACTTT. Translation gives CATSPRDSDNSPLHF.

The V and J genes are TRBV6-1 and TRBJ2-1; TRBD2 aligns across 12 bases. The CDR3 has 16 residues. The V gene end was trimmed by 4 bases and the J gene end by 7 bases; junction bases not matched to a gene: 8. In germline, CDR1 is MNHNS, CDR2 SASEGT. The CDR3 nucleotides read TGTGCCAGCAGTGGCCTGACTAGCGGGAGAGTTAATGAGCAGTTCTTC. Residues: CASSGLTSGRVNEQFF.

The chain couples TRBV5-1 to TRBJ1-5; D perhaps matches TRBD1 (6 bases). Trimming left V 4 bases short and J 3 bases short, with 11 bases between. The length of the CDR3 is 14 residues. Per germline, CDR1 SGHRS and CDR2 YFSETQ. The CDR3 nucleotides read TGCGCCAGCAGCGCCGGGACACTCAATCAGCCCCAGCATTTT. Its protein is CASSAGTLNQPQHF.

The table lists this clone with many counts. The V call is TRBV11-2, the J call TRBJ2-2; D not certain. CDR1 SGHAT and CDR2 FQNNGV come from the germline V gene. The length of the CDR3 is 14 residues. Between the trimmed V and J ends, which lost 6 bases and 3 bases, there was a span of 11 bases. Written as DNA, the CDR3 is TGTGCCAGCAGTTCCGTACAAGACACCGGGGAGCTGTTTTTT. It translates to CASSSVQDTGELFF.

This clone was seen just once. The V call is TRBV19, the J call TRBJ2-1, with 14 bases fitting TRBD2. This CDR3 is built from 16 residues. V lost 4 bases to trimming and J lost 4 bases; unmatched junction nucleotides: 3. CDR1 is LNHDA and CDR2 is SQIVND in the germline V gene (reference sequence). CDR3 DNA sequence: TGTGCCAGTAGTACTCGGACTAGCGGGAGGTACAATGAGCAGTTCTTC. Protein sequence: CASSTRTSGRYNEQFF.

This chain links TRBV7-8 with TRBJ2-7; D is possibly TRBD2 (5 bases). There are 14 residues in the CDR3. The V end was cut by 8 bases, the J end by 2 bases, with 16 bases between. Germline V CDR1 and CDR2: SGHVS, FQNEAQ. The CDR3 DNA is TGTGCCAGCCGCATCGGAGGCCGAACCTACGAGCAGTACTTC. It specifies CASRIGGRTYEQYF.

This clone has only one observation. This chain uses TRBV12-5 with TRBJ2-2; TRBD1 matches at 7 bases. In germline, CDR1 is LGHNT, CDR2 FRNRAP. The CDR3 runs 14 residues. V was clipped by 2 bases and J by 6 bases; unmatched bases: 3. The CDR3 DNA reads as TGTGCTAGTGGTTTGTCACAGGGGCCCGGGGAGCTGTTTTTT. Translation: CASGLSQGPGELFF.

The chain employs TRBV5-1 and TRBJ1-6, with unresolved D. In germline, CDR1 is SGHRS, CDR2 YFSETQ. The ends were cut back, 1 base at V and 8 bases at J, with 10 bases in the middle. The CDR3 spans 14 residues. DNA for the CDR3: TGCGCCAGCAGCTTGAACAACGGGTATTCACCCCTCCACTTT. Translating gives CASSLNNGYSPLHF. Drawing the rest from reference TRBV5-1 and TRBJ1-6, the complete variable domain is KAGVTQTPRYLIKTRGQQVTLSCSPISGHRSVSWYQQTPGQGLQFLFEYFSETQRNKGNFPGRFSGRQFSNSRSEMNVSTLELGDSALYLCASSLNNGYSPLHFGNGTRLTVT.

This clone was counted between two and nine times. The chain employs TRBV19 and TRBJ1-5, with D possibly matching TRBD1 (6 bases). The germline V gene encodes CDR1 LNHDA and CDR2 SQIVND (reference sequence). This CDR3 has 14 amino acids. Trimming cost V 5 bases and J 3 bases, with 11 bases left between them. DNA for the CDR3: TGTGCCAGTAGTTCCACAGGGAACAATCAGCCCCAGCATTTT. Translating gives CASSSTGNNQPQHF.

V is TRBV5-1 and J is TRBJ2-5; 8 bases fit TRBD2. Germline lookup yields CDR1 SGHRS and CDR2 YFSETQ. Trimming removed 3 bases from V and 5 bases from J; junction bases left unmatched: 12. This CDR3 is 16 amino acids long. The CDR3 DNA is TGCGCCAGCAGCTCGACGCCGGGACTAGTCTTTGAGACCCAGTACTTC. This translates into CASSSTPGLVFETQYF.

The chain uses TRBV5-1 and TRBJ1-1, with TRBD1 matching over 12 bases. V was clipped by 3 bases and J by 0 bases; unmatched bases: 6. Germline V gene data show CDR1 as SGHRS and CDR2 as YFSETQ. The CDR3 has 17 amino acids. CDR3 in DNA: TGCGCCAGCAGCTGGGGGGACAGGGGGCCCATGAACACTGAAGCTTTCTTT. It yields the protein CASSWGDRGPMNTEAFF.

CDR3 sequence reads: CATSRDLSSYEQYF. CDR3 bases: TGTGCCACCAGCAGAGATTTGAGTTCCTACGAGCAGTACTTC. J is TRBJ2-7 and V is TRBV15, with D unclear. Germline V gene sequence: CDR1 LNHNV, CDR2 YYDKDF (reference sequence). The CDR3 has 14 residues. Trimming removed 0 bases at V and 1 base at J, with 7 bases between.

The rearrangement links TRBV2 to TRBJ1-5, with TRBD1 matching over 11 bases. Losses at the gene ends were 0 bases for V and 6 bases for J; bases not matched to a gene: 4. The CDR3 runs 16 residues. CDR1 is SNHLY, CDR2 FYNNEI, per germline. CDR3 in amino acids: CASSEAGQGALQPQHF. CDR3 sequence (DNA): TGTGCCAGCAGTGAAGCTGGACAGGGGGCTCTTCAGCCCCAGCATTTT.